This T cell receptor (beta chain) was observed in a study of cytomegalovirus exposure and HLA in healthy donors. Points from the study as a whole: Subsequent analysis showed first-cohort TCR clusters tending to co-occur in 120 or so validation repertoires. Researchers counted 164 TCR beta chains as cytomegalovirus-associated.

In the case of this clone: Its matching antigen is unknown.

The table came from immunoSEQ multiplex PCR; TCRdb's copy has only in-frame clones and leaves some out. The repertoire holds about 240,000 clones, about 86% seen once, with 2.5% to 3% in the top ten. Germline V gene data show CDR1 as SNHLY and CDR2 as FYNNEI. Trimming pared 2 bases from V and 0 bases from J, leaving 13 bases between. The CDR3 has 16 residues. The V call is TRBV2, the J call TRBJ1-1; no firm D call. This receptor was obtained from a man younger than 35 in good health and CMV-seronegative. Sequenced material: PBMCs. CDR3 sequence reads: CASSESVSLMNTEAFF. For the CDR3, the DNA is TGTGCCAGCAGTGAATCGGTAAGCCTAATGAACACTGAAGCTTTCTTT.